The clone carrying this T cell receptor (beta chain) was picked up a small number of times. Its antigen remains unknown. V gave up 4 bases and J gave up 4 bases; unmatched junction bases: 10. Per germline, CDR1 SQVTM and CDR2 ANQGSEA. The length of the CDR3 is 15 residues. Once RNA had been extracted, it was reverse transcribed into cDNA to act as the sequencing template. Profiling relied on immunoSEQ multiplex PCR, and the TCRdb table lists in-frame clones only, not all of them. The sample has 130,000 to 150,000 clones, approximately 49% seen once. This record belongs to a study of CD8+ T cells in alopecia areata. Study-level information: Treated patients received oral tofacitinib, 5 to 10 mg twice daily. The study gave tofacitinib for 6 to 18 months, then 6 months off drug.

Study-wide findings and caveats: Clonality was higher in lesional than normal scalp, especially in alopecia totalis/universalis.

This specimen was CD4+ T cells sorted from blood, taken at week 0. This sequence was found in a human donor with alopecia areata. The chain uses TRBV29-1 and TRBJ2-7, with TRBD2 identical over 10 bases. CDR3 sequence: CSVVWASGSDYEQYF. CDR3 DNA: TGCAGCGTTGTTTGGGCTAGCGGGAGTGATTACGAGCAGTACTTC.